This T cell receptor (beta chain) was sequenced for a study of cytomegalovirus exposure and HLA in healthy donors. After removal of 0 bases from V and 0 bases from J, the junction contained 3 bases not matched to a gene. Per the germline V gene, CDR1 is SGDLS and CDR2 is YYNGEE. This CDR3 is 17 amino acids long. Study observations and caveats: Through in vitro validation, three CMV-associated chains were shown to be specific for CMV antigens. Immune exposure information comprised only CMV serostatus. A missense DCLRE1C variant was associated with V- and J-gene trimming of TCR beta chains in a later analysis, and an independent cohort replicated the association.

With respect to this clone: Its antigen is currently unknown.

Primers included in the PCR were 60 Vbeta and 13 Jbeta primers. The repertoire was sequenced with immunoSEQ multiplex PCR; TCRdb's copy has only in-frame clones and lacks some. The data show about 120,000 clones, roughly 76% seen once. What was sequenced was PBMCs. This receptor was obtained from a man between 25 and 39 years old in good health and CMV-seronegative. V usage is TRBV9 and J usage is TRBJ2-5; 12 bases match TRBD2. The CDR3 sequence: CASSVGLAGAYQETQYF. CDR3 DNA sequence: TGTGCCAGCAGCGTAGGACTAGCGGGGGCCTACCAAGAGACCCAGTACTTC.